A single sample is the source of the 13 T cell receptor beta chains below, sequenced in a study of T-cell reconstitution after alpha-beta-depleted transplantation in children. For TCRbeta, the library was prepared with unique molecular identifiers. TCRdb re-called the PCR reads through MiXCR, storing one row per CDR3 protein. The profile shows about 230,000 distinct CDR3 sequences, approximately 9.7% of them singletons. The sample in question was PBMCs from the stem cell graft donor, obtained from the stem cell graft. These receptor sequences come from a human donor who donated a stem cell graft to a child with SCID.

In this sample, this clonotype turned up many times. The chain is built from TRBV20-1 and TRBJ2-1; 10 nucleotides align to TRBD2. V lost 3 bases to trimming and J lost 10 bases; unmatched junction nucleotides: 12. Germline V CDR1 and CDR2: DFQATT, SNEGSKA (reference sequence). CDR3 length: 15 residues. The CDR3 nucleotides read TGCAGTGCTAGGGGGAGACTAGCGGGTCCTTGGGAGCAGTTCTTC. Translating gives CSARGRLAGPWEQFF.

This clonotype was observed many times. The V and J genes are TRBV7-9 and TRBJ2-1; D remains ambiguous. V lost 2 bases and J 7 bases, leaving 6 bases between the germline ends. The CDR3 is 12 residues long. The germline V gene has CDR1 SEHNR and CDR2 FQNEAQ (reference sequence). The CDR3 is CASSLIDNEQFF. Written as DNA, the CDR3 is TGTGCCAGCAGCTTAATCGATAATGAGCAGTTCTTC.

This clonotype was seen many times. The chain is built from TRBV7-7 and TRBJ2-5, with a tentative D call TRBD1 (6 bases). Germline V gene lookup returns CDR1 SSHAT and CDR2 FNYEAQ (reference sequence). V was clipped by 2 bases and J by 1 base, with 11 bases between them. The CDR3 consists of 15 residues. The DNA for the CDR3 is TGTGCCAGCAGCTTAAGTCAGGGGCGCCAAGAGACCCAGTACTTC. Protein: CASSLSQGRQETQYF.

This clonotype showed up many times. This chain connects TRBV7-2 to TRBJ1-4; D is possibly TRBD1 (5 bases). Per the germline V gene, CDR1 is SGHTA and CDR2 is FQGNSA. With 3 bases removed from V and 8 bases from J, the gap between germline ends came to 13 bases. This CDR3 region has 14 residues. The DNA for the CDR3 is TGTGCCAGCAGCTTGGGGGTGAAAGTCGAAAAACTGTTTTTT. Amino acid sequence: CASSLGVKVEKLFF.

The chain carries TRBV29-1 and TRBJ2-7, with TRBD2 matching 12 bases. The CDR3 extends over 15 amino acids. V shed 1 base, J shed 2 bases, and the junction held 3 bases outside the gene matches. Germline V lookup: CDR1 SQVTM, CDR2 ANQGSEA. In DNA form, the CDR3 reads TGCAGCGTTGAAGGGACTAGCGGGGTCGCCTACGAGCAGTACTTC. This gives the protein CSVEGTSGVAYEQYF.

In this sample, this clonotype turned up many times. The chain couples TRBV5-5 to TRBJ2-3, with D possibly TRBD2 on 6 matching bases. The CDR3 is made up of 15 amino acids. Trimming stripped 3 bases from V and 0 bases from J, with 11 bases between. CDR1 is SGHKS and CDR2 is YYEKEE in the germline V gene (reference sequence). The CDR3 region is CASSWAGTSTDTQYF. The CDR3 DNA follows: TGTGCCAGCAGCTGGGCAGGGACTAGCACAGATACGCAGTATTTT.

Ten or more counts support this clonotype. The J gene is TRBJ2-3, the V gene TRBV5-1; D is perhaps TRBD1 or TRBD2 (5 bases each). In germline, CDR1 is SGHRS, CDR2 YFSETQ. V was clipped by 0 bases and J by 5 bases, with 13 bases between them. There are 15 residues in the CDR3. The CDR3 region has the DNA TGCGCCAGCAGCTTGGGCCTAGGGACGGAAGATACGCAGTATTTT. Translation: CASSLGLGTEDTQYF. The complete variable domain, with remaining parts taken from reference TRBV5-1 and TRBJ2-3, reads KAGVTQTPRYLIKTRGQQVTLSCSPISGHRSVSWYQQTPGQGLQFLFEYFSETQRNKGNFPGRFSGRQFSNSRSEMNVSTLELGDSALYLCASSLGLGTEDTQYFGPGTRLTVL.

This chain connects TRBV20-1 to TRBJ2-5; D might be TRBD2 (5 bases). V was cut by 6 bases and J by 5 bases, with 22 bases left in between. The CDR3 spans 15 residues. The germline gives CDR1 DFQATT, CDR2 SNEGSKA (reference sequence). CDR3 DNA sequence: TGCAGTGCGCCGAATCCGGGGTCGATGTCGGAGACCCAGTACTTC. Its protein product is CSAPNPGSMSETQYF.

The sample holds many counts of this clonotype. The rearrangement links TRBV10-3 to TRBJ2-5, with D possibly called TRBD1 or TRBD2 (6 bases each). The CDR3 has 17 residues. Germline-derived CDR1 and CDR2 are ENHRY and SYGVKD. Trimming took off 0 bases at V and 9 bases at J, with 23 bases between the two ends. CDR3 bases: TGTGCCATCAGTGAGTCGACTCCGGGGGCCCGCCAAATGGCCCAGTACTTC. Its translation is CAISESTPGARQMAQYF.

This clonotype was seen at least ten times. The V gene is TRBV15, the J gene TRBJ1-1; D gene unclear. The V and J ends lost 5 bases and 1 base respectively, with 14 bases between them. This CDR3 contains 15 residues. CDR1 LNHNV and CDR2 YYDKDF come from the germline V gene (reference sequence). This CDR3 is CATSGSWQANTEAFF. CDR3 DNA: TGTGCCACCAGCGGTTCATGGCAGGCGAACACTGAAGCTTTCTTT. The whole variable domain, filled in from reference TRBV15 and TRBJ1-1, reads DAMVIQNPRYQVTQFGKPVTLSCSQTLNHNVMYWYQQKSSQAPKLLFHYYDKDFNNEADTPDNFQSRRPNTSFCFLDIRSPGLGDTAMYLCATSGSWQANTEAFFGQGTRLTVV.

The table lists this clonotype with many counts. This rearrangement joins TRBV20-1 to TRBJ2-2; D remains unclear. The germline V gene encodes CDR1 DFQATT and CDR2 SNEGSKA (reference sequence). Trimming pared 3 bases from V and 1 base from J, leaving 12 bases between. This CDR3 comprises 15 residues. CDR3 sequence: CSASLRVGNTGELFF. In DNA form, the CDR3 reads TGCAGTGCTAGCTTACGGGTGGGGAACACCGGGGAGCTGTTTTTT.

This clonotype has a count of ten or more. CDR3 sequence (DNA): TGTGCCAGCAGATTACTAGCGGGGGGGAATGAGCAGTTCTTC. Translated, it gives CASRLLAGGNEQFF. The chain combines TRBV6-5 with TRBJ2-1, with 13 nucleotides matching TRBD2. The junction had 3 bases not matched to a gene; V was cut back by 6 bases and J by 7 bases. The CDR3 runs 14 residues. Germline V gives CDR1 MNHEY, CDR2 SVGAGI.

J is TRBJ1-2 and V is TRBV20-1, with a weak D call TRBD1 (5 bases). Germline CDR1 is DFQATT and CDR2 is SNEGSKA (reference sequence). The CDR3 sequence is 10 residues long. V dropped 7 bases and J dropped 7 bases, with 10 bases sitting between them. CDR3 in amino acids: CSVSDSGYTF. CDR3 bases: TGCAGTGTTTCAGACAGTGGCTACACCTTC.